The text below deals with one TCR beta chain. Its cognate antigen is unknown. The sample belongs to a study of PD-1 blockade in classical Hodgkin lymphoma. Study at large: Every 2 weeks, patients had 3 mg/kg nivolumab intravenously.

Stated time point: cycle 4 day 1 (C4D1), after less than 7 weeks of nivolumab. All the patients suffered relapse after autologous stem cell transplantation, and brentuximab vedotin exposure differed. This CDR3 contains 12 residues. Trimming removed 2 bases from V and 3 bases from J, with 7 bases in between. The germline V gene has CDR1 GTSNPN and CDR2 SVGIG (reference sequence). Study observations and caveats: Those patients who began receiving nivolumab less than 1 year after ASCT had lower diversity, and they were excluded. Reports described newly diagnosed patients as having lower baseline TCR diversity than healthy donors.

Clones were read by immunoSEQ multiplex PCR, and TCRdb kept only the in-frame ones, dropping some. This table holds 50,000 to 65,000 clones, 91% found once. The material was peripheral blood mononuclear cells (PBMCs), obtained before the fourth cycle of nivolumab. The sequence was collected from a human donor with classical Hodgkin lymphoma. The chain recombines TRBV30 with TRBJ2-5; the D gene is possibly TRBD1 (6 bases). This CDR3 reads CAWSRTEETQYF. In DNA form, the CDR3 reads TGTGCCTGGAGTAGGACAGAAGAGACCCAGTACTTC. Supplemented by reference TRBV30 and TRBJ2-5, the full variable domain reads SQTIHQWPATLVQPVGSPLSLECTVEGTSNPNLYWYRQAAGRGLQLLFYSVGIGQISSEVPQNLSASRPQDRQFILSSKKLLLSDSGFYLCAWSRTEETQYFGPGTRLLVL.